This TCR beta chain was identified during a study of beta chain features in type 1 diabetes. Across the study: Healthy donors, compared against patients, showed similar age, gender and cell yields. Study observations and caveats: Shorter TCRB CDR3s, moderately but significantly so, were found in Type 1 diabetes patients in all four CD4+ subsets. Sequencing the cDNA could make cells with high TCR expression show up more than they should. Patients' naive, central memory and regulatory TCRB repertoires appeared more alike than those of healthy donors.

Sorting gave populations that all exceeded 98% purity. cDNA synthesis used the whole RNA isolate, giving expressed TCRB sequences. TCRdb keeps only in-frame clones here, not all; method: immunoSEQ multiplex PCR. The sample shows over 650,000 clones, more than 12% of them seen only once. About this clone: Its antigen is currently unknown.

This CDR3 contains 15 residues. The germline CDR1 and CDR2 sequences are SEHNR and FQNEAQ (reference sequence). With V trimmed by 5 bases and J by 4 bases, 8 bases remained unmatched. The sample taken for sequencing was naive CD4+ T cells from blood. The V call is TRBV7-9, the J call TRBJ2-5, with 9 bases matching TRBD1. This TCR was sampled from a man aged 18 to 30 with type 1 diabetes. The CDR3 region has the DNA TGTGCCAGCAGCCTTCCGGGACAGGGTGCAGAGACCCAGTACTTC. Its protein product is CASSLPGQGAETQYF.